Following are 17 T cell receptor beta chains from one sample sequenced in a study of OX40 agonist ivuxolimab in advanced cancers. The library came from the immunoSEQ multiplex PCR assay. Drawn from immuneACCESS, this table holds only the in-frame rearrangements with V and J called that TCRdb kept. Clones are partly lost; checked studies trace under half to an unresolved V gene and leave the rest unexplained. This sample comprises over 45,000 clones, over 90% of them detected only once. Approximately 18% of the sample is held by the ten biggest clonotypes. The starting material was CD4+ or CD8+ T cells sorted from blood, obtained in a trial of the OX40 agonist ivuxolimab. The source of these receptors is an adult with an advanced solid tumor such as melanoma, head and neck, liver or kidney cancer.

The table lists this clone with a few counts. The V call is TRBV19, the J call TRBJ1-5; D call uncertain. The CDR3 totals 15 residues. V lost 8 bases and J 9 bases, leaving 23 bases between the germline ends. In germline, CDR1 is LNHDA, CDR2 SQIVND (reference sequence). The CDR3 DNA is TGTGCCAGTTGTCCGGACGGACTCAATCAGTGGCCCCAGCATTTT. Encoded protein: CASCPDGLNQWPQHF.

The chain has TRBV19 and TRBJ1-5; no reliable D call. V lost 6 bases and J 0 bases, leaving 9 bases between the germline ends. The CDR3 contains 14 residues. CDR1 is LNHDA and CDR2 is SQIVND in the germline V gene (reference sequence). The CDR3 sequence is CASRYQISNQPQHF. In DNA form, the CDR3 reads TGTGCCAGTAGATATCAGATTAGCAATCAGCCCCAGCATTTT.

This chain connects TRBV13 to TRBJ2-7; D ambiguous. Looked up from germline, CDR1 is PRHDT and CDR2 is FYEKMQ (reference sequence). The CDR3 has 11 residues. V was cut by 4 bases and J by 5 bases, with 6 bases left in between. The CDR3 loop is CASSSVDEQYF. CDR3 nucleotides: TGTGCCAGCAGCTCGGTCGACGAGCAGTACTTC.

This sequence joins TRBV29-1 and TRBJ1-2, with TRBD1 matching over 9 bases. The CDR3 extends over 12 amino acids. V lost 6 bases and J lost 7; bases outside the gene matches: 6. The V gene's germline CDR1 is SQVTM and CDR2 ANQGSEA. CDR3 loop: CSVPGQGFGYTF. The CDR3 region has the DNA TGCAGCGTGCCGGGACAGGGTTTTGGCTACACCTTC.

The CDR3: CASSSLQGLWGYQETQYF. The CDR3 DNA is TGTGCCAGCAGTTCATTACAGGGGCTTTGGGGGTACCAAGAGACCCAGTACTTC. The V gene is TRBV27, the J gene TRBJ2-5, with TRBD1 identical over 7 bases. CDR3 length: 18 amino acids. Germline V gene sequence: CDR1 MNHEY, CDR2 SMNVEV (reference sequence). Unmatched junction bases numbered 14, after V lost 4 bases and J lost 0 bases.

The rearrangement links TRBV7-9 to TRBJ1-2; a weak D match, TRBD1 (6 bases). With 2 bases removed from V and 3 bases from J, the gap between germline ends came to 16 bases. The V gene's germline CDR1 is SEHNR and CDR2 FQNEAQ (reference sequence). The CDR3 spans 16 residues. The CDR3 reads CASSLSPHRAHYGYTF. CDR3 in DNA: TGTGCCAGCAGCTTATCCCCGCACAGGGCCCACTATGGCTACACCTTC.

The J gene is TRBJ1-5, the V gene TRBV9; no definite D call. Per germline, CDR1 SGDLS and CDR2 YYNGEE. Trimming left V 0 bases short and J 1 base short, with 8 bases between. The CDR3 is made up of 15 amino acids. The CDR3 nucleotides read TGTGCCAGCAGCGTAGCCGGGGTGAGCAATCAGCCCCAGCATTTT. Its translation is CASSVAGVSNQPQHF.

The rearrangement joins TRBV5-4 to TRBJ2-3, with D perhaps TRBD2 (5 bases). Germline values: CDR1 SGHNT, CDR2 YYREEE (reference sequence). Deletions cut 3 bases from V and 2 bases from J, with 16 bases between. The CDR3 totals 16 residues. CDR3 region: CASSWERGGPTDTQYF. CDR3 in DNA: TGTGCCAGCAGCTGGGAGCGTGGCGGCCCCACAGATACGCAGTATTTT.

This sequence joins TRBV9 and TRBJ2-7; 12 nucleotides align to TRBD2. Germline assignment: CDR1 SGDLS and CDR2 YYNGEE. This CDR3 comprises 14 residues. The J segment lost 5 bases and the V segment lost 3 bases, leaving 3 bases of the junction unmatched. The CDR3 protein is CASSETSGSHEQYF. For the CDR3, the DNA is TGTGCCAGCAGCGAGACTAGCGGGAGCCACGAGCAGTACTTC.

The CDR3 nucleotides read TGTGCCATCAAGGAGACCCAGTACTTC. Amino acid sequence: CAIKETQYF. This chain connects TRBV10-3 to TRBJ2-5; the D is unclear. In germline, CDR1 is ENHRY, CDR2 SYGVKD. Trimming shortened V by 7 bases and J by 5 bases, and 2 bases separated the two germline ends. This CDR3 spans 9 amino acids.

This chain connects TRBV12-2 to TRBJ1-2; TRBD1 is the table's D call and was not checked against the DNA. TRBV12-2 represents a pseudogene. The CDR3 has 17 residues. Here the CDR3 reads CASRLVRTGEGHYGYTF. As DNA, the CDR3 is TGTGCAAGTCGCCTTGTTAGGACAGGGGAGGGACACTATGGCTACACCTTC.

This rearrangement joins TRBV25-1 to TRBJ1-5, with no clear D. V was pared by 4 bases and J by 0 bases, with 7 bases between. The germline V gene has CDR1 MGHDK and CDR2 SYGVNS. This CDR3 contains 14 residues. The CDR3, as DNA: TGTGCCAGCAGTGGACTAAATAGCAATCAGCCCCAGCATTTT. Its protein product is CASSGLNSNQPQHF.

The chain recombines TRBV9 with TRBJ2-5, with TRBD2 matching over 9 bases. The germline gives CDR1 SGDLS, CDR2 YYNGEE. Trimming at V came to 3 bases and at J to 5 bases, leaving 8 bases not matched to a gene. The CDR3 runs to 15 residues. Written as DNA, the CDR3 is TGTGCCAGCAGCGGAGTAGCGGGAGTAATGGAGACCCAGTACTTC. Translation gives CASSGVAGVMETQYF.

The J gene is TRBJ2-7, the V gene TRBV6-5; TRBD1 agrees at 7 bases. Looked up from germline, CDR1 is MNHEY and CDR2 is SVGAGI. This CDR3 has 13 amino acids. J lost 5 bases, V lost 6 bases, and 7 bases had no gene match. This CDR3 reads CASSNRGKNEQYF. CDR3 sequence (DNA): TGTGCCAGCAGCAACAGGGGAAAGAACGAGCAGTACTTC.

The V gene is TRBV9, the J gene TRBJ2-1; 10 bases are shared with TRBD2. CDR3 length: 16 amino acids. Trimming removed 2 bases from V and 4 bases from J; junction bases left unmatched: 6. Germline loops: CDR1 SGDLS, CDR2 YYNGEE. The CDR3 region has the DNA TGTGCCAGCAGCGTTCGGACTAGCGGATTATACAATGAGCAGTTCTTC. It is translated as CASSVRTSGLYNEQFF.

The J gene is TRBJ2-7, the V gene TRBV28; unclear D gene. V was clipped by 3 bases and J by 1 base, with 7 bases between them. CDR3 length: 13 residues. Germline V gene data show CDR1 as MDHEN and CDR2 as SYDVKM. This CDR3 is CASSFGRSYEQYF. As DNA, the CDR3 is TGTGCCAGCAGTTTTGGCAGATCCTACGAGCAGTACTTC. Full variable domain (rest looked up from reference TRBV28 and TRBJ2-7): DVKVTQSSRYLVKRTGEKVFLECVQDMDHENMFWYRQDPGLGLRLIYFSYDVKMKEKGDIPEGYSVSREKKERFSLILESASTNQTSMYLCASSFGRSYEQYFGPGTRLTVT.

The chain has TRBV13 and TRBJ1-3, with 8 bases that match TRBD1. Trimming cost V 4 bases and J 2 bases; bases outside gene matches: 4. CDR3 size: 15 residues. Germline lookup yields CDR1 PRHDT and CDR2 FYEKMQ (reference sequence). CDR3 loop: CASSYSGGTGNTIYF. For the CDR3, the DNA is TGTGCCAGCAGCTACTCAGGGGGCACTGGAAACACCATATATTTT. Combining the CDR3 with reference TRBV13 and TRBJ1-3 gives the whole variable domain AAGVIQSPRHLIKEKRETATLKCYPIPRHDTVYWYQQGPGQDPQFLISFYEKMQSDKGSIPDRFSAQQFSDYHSELNMSSLELGDSALYFCASSYSGGTGNTIYFGEGSWLTVV.